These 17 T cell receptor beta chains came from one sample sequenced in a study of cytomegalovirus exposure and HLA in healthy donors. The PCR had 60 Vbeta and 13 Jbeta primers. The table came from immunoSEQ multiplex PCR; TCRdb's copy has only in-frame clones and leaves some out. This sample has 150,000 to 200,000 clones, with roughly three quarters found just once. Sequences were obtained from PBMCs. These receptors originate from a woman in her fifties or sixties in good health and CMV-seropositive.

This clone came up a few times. CDR3 loop: CASGTGGDSGNTIYF. The CDR3 DNA sequence: TGTGCCTCCGGGACGGGGGGAGACTCTGGAAACACCATATATTTT. The chain is built from TRBV10-3 and TRBJ1-3, with D possibly matching TRBD1 (5 bases). CDR3 length: 15 amino acids. Trimming shortened V by 11 bases and J by 0 bases, and 17 bases separated the two germline ends. Germline CDR1 and CDR2: ENHRY and SYGVKD.

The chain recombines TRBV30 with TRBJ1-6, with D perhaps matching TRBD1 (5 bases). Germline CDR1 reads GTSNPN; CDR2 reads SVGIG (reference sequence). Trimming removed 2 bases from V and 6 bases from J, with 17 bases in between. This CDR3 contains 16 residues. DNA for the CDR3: TGTGCCTGGAGTCGTAGGATCGGAGGGGCTAATTCACCCCTCCACTTT. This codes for CAWSRRIGGANSPLHF. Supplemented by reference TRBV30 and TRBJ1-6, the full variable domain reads SQTIHQWPATLVQPVGSPLSLECTVEGTSNPNLYWYRQAAGRGLQLLFYSVGIGQISSEVPQNLSASRPQDRQFILSSKKLLLSDSGFYLCAWSRRIGGANSPLHFGNGTRLTVT.

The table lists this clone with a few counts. The chain's CDR3 is CAIRGTGQETQYF. The CDR3 DNA follows: TGTGCCATCAGGGGGACAGGGCAAGAGACCCAGTACTTC. The chain is built from TRBV10-3 and TRBJ2-5; TRBD1 agrees at 9 bases. The length of the CDR3 is 13 residues. Germline loops: CDR1 ENHRY, CDR2 SYGVKD. Trimming cost V 6 bases and J 2 bases; bases outside gene matches: 1.

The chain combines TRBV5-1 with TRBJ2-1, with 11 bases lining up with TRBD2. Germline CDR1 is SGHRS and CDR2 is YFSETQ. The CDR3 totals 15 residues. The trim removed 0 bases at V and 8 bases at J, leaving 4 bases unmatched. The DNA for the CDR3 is TGCGCCAGCAGCTTGGGACTAGCGGGGCCGGATGAGCAGTTCTTC. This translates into CASSLGLAGPDEQFF. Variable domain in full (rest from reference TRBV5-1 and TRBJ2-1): KAGVTQTPRYLIKTRGQQVTLSCSPISGHRSVSWYQQTPGQGLQFLFEYFSETQRNKGNFPGRFSGRQFSNSRSEMNVSTLELGDSALYLCASSLGLAGPDEQFFGPGTRLTVL.

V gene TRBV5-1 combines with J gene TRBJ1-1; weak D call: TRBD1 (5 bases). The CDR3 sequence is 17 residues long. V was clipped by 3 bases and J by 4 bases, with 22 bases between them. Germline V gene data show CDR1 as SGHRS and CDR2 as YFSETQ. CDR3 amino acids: CASSSPPRAGPFTEAFF. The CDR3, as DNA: TGCGCCAGCAGCTCCCCTCCTAGGGCAGGGCCCTTCACTGAAGCTTTCTTT.

CDR3 in DNA: TGTGCCAGCAGCGTAGCCGGACAGGGCCACGGCTACACCTTC. Translating it yields CASSVAGQGHGYTF. The chain joins TRBV9 to TRBJ1-2; 8 bases fit TRBD1. CDR1 and CDR2 (germline): SGDLS, YYNGEE. Trimming at V came to 0 bases and at J to 8 bases, leaving 6 bases not matched to a gene. The CDR3 consists of 14 residues.

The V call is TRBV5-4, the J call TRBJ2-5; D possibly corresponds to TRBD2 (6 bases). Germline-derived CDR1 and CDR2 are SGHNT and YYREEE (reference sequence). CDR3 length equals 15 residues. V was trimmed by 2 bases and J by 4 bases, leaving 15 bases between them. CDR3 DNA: TGTGCCAGCAGCTTAGGGCGGGGCGTGAGAGAGACCCAGTACTTC. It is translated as CASSLGRGVRETQYF. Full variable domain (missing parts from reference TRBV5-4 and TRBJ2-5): ETGVTQSPTHLIKTRGQQVTLRCSSQSGHNTVSWYQQALGQGPQFIFQYYREEENGRGNFPPRFSGLQFPNYSSELNVNALELDDSALYLCASSLGRGVRETQYFGPGTRLLVL.

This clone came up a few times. CDR3: CASSYSDRDGYTF. In nucleotides, the CDR3 is TGTGCCAGCAGTTACTCTGACAGGGATGGCTACACCTTC. J is TRBJ1-2 and V is TRBV6-5, with TRBD1 identical over 7 bases. The CDR3 has 13 amino acids. The trim removed 0 bases at V and 6 bases at J, leaving 1 base unmatched. Germline V gene data show CDR1 as MNHEY and CDR2 as SVGAGI.

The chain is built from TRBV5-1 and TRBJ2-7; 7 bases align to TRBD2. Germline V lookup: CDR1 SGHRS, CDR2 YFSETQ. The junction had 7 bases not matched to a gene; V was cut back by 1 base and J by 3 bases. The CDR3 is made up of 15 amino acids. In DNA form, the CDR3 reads TGCGCCAGCAGCTTGCAGGCTAGCGGCCTCTACGAGCAGTACTTC. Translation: CASSLQASGLYEQYF.

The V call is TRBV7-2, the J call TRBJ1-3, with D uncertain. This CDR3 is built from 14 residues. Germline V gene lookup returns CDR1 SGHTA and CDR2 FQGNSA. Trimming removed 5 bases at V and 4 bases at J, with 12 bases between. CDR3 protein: CASSPAPTGNTIYF. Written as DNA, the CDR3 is TGTGCCAGCAGCCCAGCCCCGACAGGAAACACCATATATTTT.

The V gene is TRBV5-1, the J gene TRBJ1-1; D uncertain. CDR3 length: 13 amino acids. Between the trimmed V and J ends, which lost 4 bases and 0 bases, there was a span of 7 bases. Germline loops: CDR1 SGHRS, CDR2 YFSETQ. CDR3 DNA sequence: TGCGCCAGCAGCCCCGAGATGAACACTGAAGCTTTCTTT. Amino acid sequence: CASSPEMNTEAFF. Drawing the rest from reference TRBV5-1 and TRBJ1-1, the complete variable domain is KAGVTQTPRYLIKTRGQQVTLSCSPISGHRSVSWYQQTPGQGLQFLFEYFSETQRNKGNFPGRFSGRQFSNSRSEMNVSTLELGDSALYLCASSPEMNTEAFFGQGTRLTVV.

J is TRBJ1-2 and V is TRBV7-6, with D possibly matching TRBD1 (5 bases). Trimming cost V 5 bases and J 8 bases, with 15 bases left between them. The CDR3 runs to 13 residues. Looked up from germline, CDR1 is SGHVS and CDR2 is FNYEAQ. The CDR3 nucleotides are TGTGCCAGCAGCCCCACAGGAAGCCTCGGCTACACCTTC. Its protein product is CASSPTGSLGYTF.

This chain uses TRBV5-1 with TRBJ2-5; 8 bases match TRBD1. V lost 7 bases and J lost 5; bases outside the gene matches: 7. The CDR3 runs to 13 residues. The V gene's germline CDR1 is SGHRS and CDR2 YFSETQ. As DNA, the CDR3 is TGCGCCAGCTTTGGACAGGGACAGGAGACCCAGTACTTC. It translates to CASFGQGQETQYF.

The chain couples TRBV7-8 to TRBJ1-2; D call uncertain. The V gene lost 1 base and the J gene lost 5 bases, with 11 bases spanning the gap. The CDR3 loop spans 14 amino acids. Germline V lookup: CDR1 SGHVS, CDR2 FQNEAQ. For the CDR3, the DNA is TGTGCCAGCAGCTTAGACGGGCGGACTTATGGCTACACCTTC. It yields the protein CASSLDGRTYGYTF.

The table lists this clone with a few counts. The CDR3: CAISDHRANEKLFF. CDR3 sequence (DNA): TGTGCCATCAGTGACCACAGGGCTAATGAAAAACTGTTTTTT. V is TRBV10-3 and J is TRBJ1-4, with D possibly being TRBD1 (6 bases). CDR1 is ENHRY and CDR2 is SYGVKD in the germline V gene. The CDR3 runs to 14 residues. Trimming stripped 3 bases from V and 3 bases from J, with 8 bases between.

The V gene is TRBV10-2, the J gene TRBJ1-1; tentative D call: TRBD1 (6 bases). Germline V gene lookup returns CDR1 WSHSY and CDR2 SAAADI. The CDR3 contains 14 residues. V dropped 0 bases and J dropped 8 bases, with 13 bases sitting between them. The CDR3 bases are TGCGCCAGCAGTGAGTCCCTCGGACAGCCCGAAGCTTTCTTT. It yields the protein CASSESLGQPEAFF.

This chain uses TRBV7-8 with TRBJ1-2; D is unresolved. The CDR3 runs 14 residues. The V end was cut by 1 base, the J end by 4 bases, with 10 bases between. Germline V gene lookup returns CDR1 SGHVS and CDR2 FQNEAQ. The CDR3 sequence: CASSLVQAPYGYTF. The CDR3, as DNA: TGTGCCAGCAGCTTAGTCCAGGCTCCCTATGGCTACACCTTC.